These T cell receptor beta chains were read from a single sample in a study of spatial heterogeneity in lung cancer. MiXCR was run by TCRdb on the 5' RACE reads, yielding one entry per CDR3 protein. The repertoire has about 94,000 distinct CDR3 sequences, roughly a fifth of them found once; the top ten carry just over 20%. The sequencing here drew on PBMCs, taken at follow-up. The receptors stem from a male donor with early-stage non-small cell lung cancer. Both conserved end residues are part of each CDR3. A D gene is named only where the DNA matches it firmly. Size is omitted from some rows. Given values are once, few, many or a class for expanded clones.

TRBJ2-2 TRBV9 - - TGTGCCAGCAGTCCCGGTCCGAACACCGGGGAGCTGTTTTTT CASSPGPNTGELFF
TRBJ2-3 TRBV4-2 many - TGTGCCAGCAGCCAATACAGCACAGATACGCAGTATTTT CASSQYSTDTQYF
TRBJ2-7 TRBV5-1 - - TGCGCCAGCAGCTTGGGTACAGAGACCTACGAGCAGTACTTC CASSLGTETYEQYF
TRBJ2-2 TRBV7-2 few - TGTGCCAGCAGCTTATCCGGGTTCGGCGGGGAGCTGTTTTTT CASSLSGFGGELFF
TRBJ1-1 TRBV27 few TRBD1 TGTGCCAGCAGACCACAGGGGAGGAACACTGAAGCTTTCTTT CASRPQGRNTEAFF
TRBJ1-1 TRBV20-1 few - TGCAGTGCCCGCCCCCCCAGCCGGGTAGACACTGAAGCTTTCTTT CSARPPSRVDTEAFF
TRBJ1-1 TRBV2 - - TGTGCCAGCAGTGGGAGGGGGTCTGTAACTGAAGCTTTCTTT CASSGRGSVTEAFF
TRBJ2-1 TRBV7-8 few TRBD2 TGTGCCAGCAGCGATGGGACTAGCGGGAGGCCCTCCTACAATGAGCAGTTCTTC CASSDGTSGRPSYNEQFF
TRBJ1-5 TRBV27 few - TGTGCCAGCAGTTTAAAGGGTTACCAGCCCCAGCATTTT CASSLKGYQPQHF
TRBJ2-3 TRBV12-3/TRBV12-4 - TRBD2 TGTGCCAGCAGTTCCGGACTAGCGGGGCAAACAGATACGCAGTATTTT CASSSGLAGQTDTQYF
TRBJ2-4 TRBV20-1 few - TGCAGTGCTAGAGATTTTCTGAGGGCTTCCAGAGGCATTCAGTACTTC CSARDFLRASRGIQYF
TRBJ2-5 TRBV7-6 few - TGTGCCAGCAGCTCTGGGAGTCTAGAGACCCAGTACTTC CASSSGSLETQYF
TRBJ2-3 TRBV5-6 many - TGTGCCAGCAGCTTCAGGGCCATACTTGGGGAGGGCACAGATACGCAGTATTTT CASSFRAILGEGTDTQYF
TRBJ1-1 TRBV19 - - TGTGCCAGTAGTCCAGCCCTCAGAGGTGAAGCTTTCTTT CASSPALRGEAFF
TRBJ1-4 TRBV5-1 - - TGCGCCAGCAGCTTGGTGGCAGGTGAAAAACTGTTTTTT CASSLVAGEKLFF
TRBJ2-2 TRBV24-1 many TRBD1 TGTGCCACCAGTGATTCGGACAGGGAGTCCACCGGGGAGCTGTTTTTT CATSDSDRESTGELFF
TRBJ2-5 TRBV7-2 - TRBD2 TGTGCCAGCAGCTCTCCGGGACTAGCGGGAGGGAAGGAGACCCAGTACTTC CASSSPGLAGGKETQYF
TRBJ2-1 TRBV5-3 - - TGTGCCAGAAGCCCGGGGGTCGGGAACCTTGTGCACAATGAGCAGTTCTTC CARSPGVGNLVHNEQFF
TRBJ2-3 TRBV19 many - TGTGCCAGTAGTCTGGGCACGGGGCGGGATACGCAGTATTTT CASSLGTGRDTQYF
TRBJ1-2 TRBV6-1 - - TGTGCCAGCACCCTTACTGGGGCGAGGGGAAACTATGGCTACACCTTC CASTLTGARGNYGYTF
TRBJ1-1 TRBV2 - TRBD1 TGTGCCAGCAGATCGGACAGGGGGGGCAACACTGAAGCTTTCTTT CASRSDRGGNTEAFF
TRBJ2-7 TRBV7-6 - TRBD1 TGTGCCAGCAGCTTAGCTCCTCAGGGGGCGAAAAACGAGCAGTACTTC CASSLAPQGAKNEQYF
TRBJ1-2 TRBV18 few - TGTGCCAGCTCACCCGCCGGACTCTATGGCTACACCTTC CASSPAGLYGYTF
TRBJ1-2 TRBV7-9 few - TGTGCCAGCAGCTTAGACGTCGTGGGCGGCTACACCTTC CASSLDVVGGYTF
TRBJ1-2 TRBV7-2 - - TGTGCCAGCAGCTTAGCCCTCCCACAGGGTGATGGCTACACCTTC CASSLALPQGDGYTF
TRBJ2-5 TRBV18 - TRBD1 TGTGCCAGCTCACCCCGACAGGGAAAAAAAGAGACCCAGTACTTC CASSPRQGKKETQYF
TRBJ1-4 TRBV6-5 few - TGTGCCAGCAGTTACGACACTACTAATGAAAAACTGTTTTTT CASSYDTTNEKLFF